A single sample gave rise to the 13 T cell receptor beta chains below, sequenced in a study of T cell responses to AZD1222 COVID-19 vaccine. TCRdb's copy holds only in-frame clones and misses some; the assay was immunoSEQ multiplex PCR. The repertoire includes 98,000 or so clones, approximately 84% of them detected once, and about 14% sits in the top ten. Here the sequenced sample was peripheral blood, taken 28 days after the second AZD1222 dose. All receptors derive from an adult who received the AZD1222 COVID-19 vaccine.

This clone is a singleton in its sample. The chain uses TRBV5-1 and TRBJ1-1, with D unclear. Germline assignment: CDR1 SGHRS and CDR2 YFSETQ. This CDR3 has 13 residues. V lost 0 bases to trimming and J lost 7 bases, with 10 bases between them. CDR3 region: CASSLAIGSEAFF. CDR3 in DNA: TGCGCCAGCAGCTTGGCGATCGGGAGTGAAGCTTTCTTT.

The V call is TRBV24-1, the J call TRBJ1-5, with D possibly matching TRBD1 (6 bases). Germline V gene lookup returns CDR1 KGHDR and CDR2 SFDVKD. This CDR3 is built from 14 residues. Trimming shortened V by 10 bases and J by 7 bases, and 19 bases separated the two germline ends. CDR3 in DNA: TGTGCCACGGCGGAAGGGGGGATCGGGCAGCCCCAGCATTTT. This sequence encodes CATAEGGIGQPQHF.

The rearrangement joins TRBV3-1 (or the pseudogene TRBV3-2) to TRBJ2-2; 8 bases agree with TRBD1. CDR1 is LGHDT, CDR2 YNNKEL, per germline (reference sequence). The J segment lost 6 bases and the V segment lost 4 bases, leaving 16 bases of the junction unmatched. CDR3 length: 18 residues. The CDR3 sequence: CASSPSGRTGRRSGELFF. DNA of the CDR3: TGTGCCAGCAGCCCATCGGGGCGGACAGGGAGGCGATCCGGGGAGCTGTTTTTT.

This chain uses TRBV19 with TRBJ1-5; 8 nucleotides match TRBD1. Germline V gives CDR1 LNHDA, CDR2 SQIVND (reference sequence). V gave up 7 bases and J gave up 8 bases; unmatched junction bases: 13. The CDR3 contains 15 residues. CDR3 sequence (DNA): TGTGCCAGTACCTCAGGGGGCGCGGGGAACAAGCCCCAGCATTTT. Protein product: CASTSGGAGNKPQHF.

The gene calls are TRBV3-1 (or the pseudogene TRBV3-2) and TRBJ2-7; D is tentatively TRBD1 or TRBD2 (6 bases each). V lost 0 bases, J lost 2 bases, and 11 bases lay in between. Germline values: CDR1 LGHDT, CDR2 YNNKEL (reference sequence). The CDR3 totals 15 residues. The CDR3 nucleotides are TGTGCCAGCAGCCAAGAATGGGGGGCCACCTACGAGCAGTACTTC. This gives the protein CASSQEWGATYEQYF.

The V and J genes are TRBV11-2 and TRBJ2-7; 9 bases match TRBD2. CDR3 size: 16 residues. Germline loops: CDR1 SGHAT, CDR2 FQNNGV. Trimming at V came to 5 bases and at J to 6 bases, leaving 14 bases not matched to a gene. This CDR3 reads CASSRNPGLALGEQYF. The CDR3 DNA follows: TGTGCCAGCAGCCGCAATCCGGGACTAGCTCTGGGCGAGCAGTACTTC.

The rearrangement links TRBV27 to TRBJ2-2; D could derive from TRBD1 or TRBD2 (5 bases each). The length of the CDR3 is 14 residues. V gave up 3 bases and J gave up 7 bases, with 12 bases separating them. Germline CDR1 MNHEY, CDR2 SMNVEV (reference sequence). CDR3 coding DNA: TGTGCCAGCAGTTTGCCTGGGGGTCACGGGGAGCTGTTTTTT. This codes for CASSLPGGHGELFF.

V and J are TRBV6-5 and TRBJ1-4; 8 nucleotides agree with TRBD1. Germline loops: CDR1 MNHEY, CDR2 SVGAGI. This CDR3 has 14 residues. V was pared by 0 bases and J by 8 bases, with 2 bases of the junction left unmatched. CDR3 in DNA: TGTGCCAGCAGTTACTCGACAGGGGCCGAAAAACTGTTTTTT. Its protein product is CASSYSTGAEKLFF.

V is TRBV2 and J is TRBJ2-7; 9 bases map to TRBD1. The CDR3 is 15 amino acids. Trimming removed 5 bases from V and 5 bases from J; junction bases left unmatched: 10. From germline, CDR1 is SNHLY and CDR2 FYNNEI. In DNA, the CDR3 is TGTGCCAGCAGTCCCCCCCGGACAGGGGCCCACGAGCAGTACTTC. It yields the protein CASSPPRTGAHEQYF.

V is TRBV3-1 (or the pseudogene TRBV3-2) and J is TRBJ2-3; perhaps TRBD2 as D (6 bases). Germline V gene data show CDR1 as LGHDT and CDR2 as YNNKEL (reference sequence). V was pared by 5 bases and J by 6 bases, with 24 bases between. This CDR3 has 17 amino acids. CDR3 amino acids: CASSTPLGTQGLDTQYF. DNA of the CDR3: TGTGCCAGCAGCACACCCCTCGGGACTCAGGGACTGGATACGCAGTATTTT.

The genes are TRBV3-1 (or the pseudogene TRBV3-2) and TRBJ2-1; D is uncertain. This CDR3 comprises 14 residues. Germline CDR1 is LGHDT and CDR2 is YNNKEL (reference sequence). Trimming took 1 base from V and 5 from J, leaving 9 bases between them. As DNA, the CDR3 is TGTGCCAGCAGCCAAGCTTCGACCCACAATGAGCAGTTCTTC. Its translation is CASSQASTHNEQFF.

The V gene is TRBV3-1 (or the pseudogene TRBV3-2), the J gene TRBJ2-7; 11 nucleotides match TRBD2. The germline V gene encodes CDR1 LGHDT and CDR2 YNNKEL (reference sequence). Germline trimming cut 1 base from V and 6 bases from J; bases unmatched to any gene: 8. The CDR3 runs to 16 residues. The CDR3 loop is CASSQGAGTSGSEQYF. The CDR3 DNA reads as TGTGCCAGCAGCCAAGGGGCCGGGACTAGCGGCTCCGAGCAGTACTTC.

The chain couples TRBV12-3 or TRBV12-4 to TRBJ1-1; D call uncertain. The CDR3 has 13 residues. The germline V and J ends were trimmed by 1 base and 6 bases, with 9 bases remaining between them. CDR3 loop: CASSLGNKAEAFF. DNA of the CDR3: TGTGCCAGCAGTTTAGGGAACAAGGCTGAAGCTTTCTTT.